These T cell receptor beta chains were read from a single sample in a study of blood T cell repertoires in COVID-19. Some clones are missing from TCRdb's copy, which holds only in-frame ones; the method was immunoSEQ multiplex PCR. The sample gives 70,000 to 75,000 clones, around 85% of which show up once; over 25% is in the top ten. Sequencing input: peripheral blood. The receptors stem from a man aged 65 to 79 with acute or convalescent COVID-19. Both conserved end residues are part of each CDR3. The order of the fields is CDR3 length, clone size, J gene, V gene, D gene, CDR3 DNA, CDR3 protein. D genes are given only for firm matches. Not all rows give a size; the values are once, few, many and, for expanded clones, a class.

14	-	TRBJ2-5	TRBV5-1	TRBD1	TGCGCCAGCGGAGGGACAGGGGTCCAAGAGACCCAGTACTTC	CASGGTGVQETQYF
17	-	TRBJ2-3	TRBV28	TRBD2	TGTGCCAGCAGTTTTTTCTGGTCCGGGAGGGTGGCAGATACGCAGTATTTT	CASSFFWSGRVADTQYF
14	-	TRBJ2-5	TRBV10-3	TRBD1	TGTGCCGCCACAGGGGGCGCGGGACAAGAGACCCAGTACTTC	CAATGGAGQETQYF
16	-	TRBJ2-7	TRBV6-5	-	TGTGCCAGCAGTTCTCGTGGCCCCTCACTACAGGGCGAGCAGTACTTC	CASSSRGPSLQGEQYF
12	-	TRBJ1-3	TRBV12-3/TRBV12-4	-	TGTGCCAGCAGTTCCGACAGAAACACCATATATTTT	CASSSDRNTIYF
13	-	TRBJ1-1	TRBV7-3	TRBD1	TGTGCCAGCAGCGGGAAAGGGGGCTCCGAAGCTTTCTTT	CASSGKGGSEAFF
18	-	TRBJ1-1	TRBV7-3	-	TGTGCCAGCAGCTTTCCCATTAATTACAGGAGTATGAACACTGAAGCTTTCTTT	CASSFPINYRSMNTEAFF
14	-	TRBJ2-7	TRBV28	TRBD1	TGTGCCAGCAGTACCGCCGGGACAGGTGTAAGGGGGTACTTC	CASSTAGTGVRGYF
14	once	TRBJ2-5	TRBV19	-	TGTGCCAGTAGTCCGTCAGGAGGATCAGAGACCCAGTACTTC	CASSPSGGSETQYF
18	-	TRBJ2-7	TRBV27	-	TGTGCCAGCAGTTTATCGGGTAGGGGCCAGACTCTACACTACGAGCAGTACTTC	CASSLSGRGQTLHYEQYF